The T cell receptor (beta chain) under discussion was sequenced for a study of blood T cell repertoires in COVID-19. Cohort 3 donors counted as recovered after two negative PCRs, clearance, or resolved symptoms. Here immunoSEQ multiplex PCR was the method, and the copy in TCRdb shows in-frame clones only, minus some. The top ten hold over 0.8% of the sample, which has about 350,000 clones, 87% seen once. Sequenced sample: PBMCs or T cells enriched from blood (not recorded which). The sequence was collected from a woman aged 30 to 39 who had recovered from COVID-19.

This chain's CDR3 is CATGTRIRRVYGYTF. The CDR3 nucleotides read TGTGCCACCGGGACAAGGATCCGTCGGGTCTATGGCTACACCTTC. V usage is TRBV28 and J usage is TRBJ1-2; D perhaps matches TRBD1 (6 bases). Trimming stripped 10 bases from V and 4 bases from J, with 22 bases between. This CDR3 is 15 amino acids long. Germline-derived CDR1 and CDR2 are MDHEN and SYDVKM.